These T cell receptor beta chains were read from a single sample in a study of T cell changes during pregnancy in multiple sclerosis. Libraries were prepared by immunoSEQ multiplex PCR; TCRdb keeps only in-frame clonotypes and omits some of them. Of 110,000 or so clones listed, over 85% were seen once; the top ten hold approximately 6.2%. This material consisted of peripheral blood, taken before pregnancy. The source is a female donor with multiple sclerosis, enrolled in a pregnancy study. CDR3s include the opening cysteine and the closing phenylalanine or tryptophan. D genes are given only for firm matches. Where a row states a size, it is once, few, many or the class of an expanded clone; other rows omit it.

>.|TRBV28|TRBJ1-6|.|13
TGTGCCTCTCGGGACACCTTGAATTCACCCCTCCACTTT
CASRDTLNSPLHF
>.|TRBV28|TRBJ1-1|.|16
TGTGCCAGCAGTTCCACTCTTGTACGTGGGAACACTGAAGCTTTCTTT
CASSSTLVRGNTEAFF
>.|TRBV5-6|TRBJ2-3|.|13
TGTGCCAGCAGCTTCTCGGGCACAGATACGCAGTATTTT
CASSFSGTDTQYF
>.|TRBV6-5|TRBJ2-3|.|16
TGTGCCAGCAGTTACCGGACCTTCGGGGGCACAGATACGCAGTATTTT
CASSYRTFGGTDTQYF
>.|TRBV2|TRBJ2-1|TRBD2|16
TGTGCCAGCAGGGGGACTAGCGGGAGGTCGTACAATGAGCAGTTCTTC
CASRGTSGRSYNEQFF
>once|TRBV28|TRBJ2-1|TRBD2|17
TGTGCCAGCAGTATCACTAGCGGGGGACGCTCCTACAATGAGCAGTTCTTC
CASSITSGGRSYNEQFF
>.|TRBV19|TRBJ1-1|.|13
TGTGCCAGTAGTCTGGACAGGAACACTGAAGCTTTCTTT
CASSLDRNTEAFF
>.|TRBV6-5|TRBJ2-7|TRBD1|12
TGTGCCGGGCGAATTGGACAGGGCGAGCAGTACTTC
CAGRIGQGEQYF
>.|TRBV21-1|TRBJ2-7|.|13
TGTGCCAGCAGCAAGGAGGGCTCCTACGAGCAGTACTTC
CASSKEGSYEQYF
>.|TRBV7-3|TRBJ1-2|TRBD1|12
TGTGCCAGCAGAGGACAGGGGGCCACTTACACCTTC
CASRGQGATYTF
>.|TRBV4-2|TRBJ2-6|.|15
TGTGCCAGCAGCCAAGATCCAGGTGGGGCCAACGTCCTGACTTTC
CASSQDPGGANVLTF
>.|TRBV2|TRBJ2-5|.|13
TGTGCCAGCCAGGGCAGGACGGTCGAGACCCAGTACTTC
CASQGRTVETQYF
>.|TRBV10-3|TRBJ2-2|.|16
TGTGCCATCTGCCGAGACCGGGGTTGGAACACCGGGGAGCTGTTTTTT
CAICRDRGWNTGELFF
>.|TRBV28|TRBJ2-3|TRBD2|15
TGTGCCAGCAGTCTAGCGGGTCCTAGCACAGATACGCAGTATTTT
CASSLAGPSTDTQYF
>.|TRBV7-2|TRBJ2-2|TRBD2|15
TGTGCCAGCAGTCTAGCGGGTGTGAACACCGGGGAGCTGTTTTTT
CASSLAGVNTGELFF
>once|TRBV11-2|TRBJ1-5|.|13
TGTGCCAGCAGTACAGGGTACAATCAGCCCCAGCATTTT
CASSTGYNQPQHF
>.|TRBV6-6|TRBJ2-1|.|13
TGTGCCAGCAGTGCGGTTCGGCGTGAAGAGCAGTTCTTC
CASSAVRREEQFF
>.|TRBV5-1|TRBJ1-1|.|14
TGCGCCAGCAGCCCGGGAGGAGGGGTCACTGAAGCTTTCTTT
CASSPGGGVTEAFF
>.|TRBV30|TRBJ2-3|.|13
TGTGCCTGGAGCCTAGCTAGCACAGATACGCAGTATTTT
CAWSLASTDTQYF
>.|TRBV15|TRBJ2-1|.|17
TGTGCCACCAGCAGAGCTCCTTCGGGGAGCTCCTACAATGAGCAGTTCTTC
CATSRAPSGSSYNEQFF
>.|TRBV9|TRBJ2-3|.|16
TGTGCCAGCAGCGCACGTGGAGTAATGAGCACAGATACGCAGTATTTT
CASSARGVMSTDTQYF
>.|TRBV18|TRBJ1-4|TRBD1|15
TGTGCCAGCTCACCGGACAGGGGATCGGATGAAAAACTGTTTTTT
CASSPDRGSDEKLFF
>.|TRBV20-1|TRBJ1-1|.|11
TGCAGTGCTAAGTGGCCCACTGAAGCTTTCTTT
CSAKWPTEAFF
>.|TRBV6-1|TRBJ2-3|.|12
TGTGCCAGCAGTGAAGGGAGGCTCACGCAGTATTTT
CASSEGRLTQYF
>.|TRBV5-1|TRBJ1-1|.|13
TGCGCCAGCAGTGGGCCCGTCATGACTGAAGCTTTCTTT
CASSGPVMTEAFF
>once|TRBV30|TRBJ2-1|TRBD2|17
TGTGCCTGGAGTGTGGGTGGAGGGCTAGCGGGGGTTAATGAGCAGTTCTTC
CAWSVGGGLAGVNEQFF
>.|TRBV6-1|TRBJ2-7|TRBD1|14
TGTGCCAGCAGTCACGACAGGGTAAGCCACGAGCAGTACTTC
CASSHDRVSHEQYF
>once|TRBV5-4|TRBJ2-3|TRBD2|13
TGTGCCATGGGCGCGGGAGTGGCAGATACGCAGTATTTT
CAMGAGVADTQYF
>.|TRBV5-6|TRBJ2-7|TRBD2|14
TGTGCCAGCAGCCCCGGGACTAGCGACTACGAGCAGTACTTC
CASSPGTSDYEQYF
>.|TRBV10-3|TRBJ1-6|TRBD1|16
TGTGCCACCTCCTCGACAGGGAGCTCCTATAATTCACCCCTCCACTTT
CATSSTGSSYNSPLHF